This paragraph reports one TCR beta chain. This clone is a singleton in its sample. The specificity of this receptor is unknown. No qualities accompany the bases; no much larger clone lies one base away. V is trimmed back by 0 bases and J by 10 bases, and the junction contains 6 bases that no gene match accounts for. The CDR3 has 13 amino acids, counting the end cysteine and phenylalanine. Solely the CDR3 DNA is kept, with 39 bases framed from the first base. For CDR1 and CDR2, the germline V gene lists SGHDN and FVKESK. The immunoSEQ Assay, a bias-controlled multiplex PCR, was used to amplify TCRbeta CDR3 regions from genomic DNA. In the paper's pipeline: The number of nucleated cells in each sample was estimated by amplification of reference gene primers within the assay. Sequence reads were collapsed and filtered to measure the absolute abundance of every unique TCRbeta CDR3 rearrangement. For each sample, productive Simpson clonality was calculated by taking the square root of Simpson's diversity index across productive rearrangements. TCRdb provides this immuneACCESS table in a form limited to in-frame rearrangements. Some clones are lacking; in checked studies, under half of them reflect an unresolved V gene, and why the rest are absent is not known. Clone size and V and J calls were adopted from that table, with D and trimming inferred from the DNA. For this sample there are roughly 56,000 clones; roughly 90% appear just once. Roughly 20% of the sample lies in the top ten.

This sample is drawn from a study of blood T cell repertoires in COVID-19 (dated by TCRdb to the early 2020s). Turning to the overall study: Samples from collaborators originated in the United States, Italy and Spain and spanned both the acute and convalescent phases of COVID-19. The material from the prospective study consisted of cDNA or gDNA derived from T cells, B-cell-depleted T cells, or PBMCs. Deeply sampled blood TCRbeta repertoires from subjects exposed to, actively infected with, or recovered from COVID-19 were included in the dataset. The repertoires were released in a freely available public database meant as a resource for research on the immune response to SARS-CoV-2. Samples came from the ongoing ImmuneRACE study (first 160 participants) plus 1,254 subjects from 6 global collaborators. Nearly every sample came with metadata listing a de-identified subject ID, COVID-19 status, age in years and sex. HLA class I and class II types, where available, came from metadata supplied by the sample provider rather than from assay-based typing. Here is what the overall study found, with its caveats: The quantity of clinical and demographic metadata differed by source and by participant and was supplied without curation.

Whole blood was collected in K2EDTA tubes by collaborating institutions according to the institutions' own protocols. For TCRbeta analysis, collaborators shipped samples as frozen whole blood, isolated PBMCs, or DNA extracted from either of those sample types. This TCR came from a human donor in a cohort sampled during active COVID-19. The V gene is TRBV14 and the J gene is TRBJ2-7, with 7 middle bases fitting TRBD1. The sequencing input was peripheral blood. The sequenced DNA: TGTGCCAGCAGCCAAGATAGGGGACAGCTACAGTACTTC. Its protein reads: CASSQDRGQLQYF.